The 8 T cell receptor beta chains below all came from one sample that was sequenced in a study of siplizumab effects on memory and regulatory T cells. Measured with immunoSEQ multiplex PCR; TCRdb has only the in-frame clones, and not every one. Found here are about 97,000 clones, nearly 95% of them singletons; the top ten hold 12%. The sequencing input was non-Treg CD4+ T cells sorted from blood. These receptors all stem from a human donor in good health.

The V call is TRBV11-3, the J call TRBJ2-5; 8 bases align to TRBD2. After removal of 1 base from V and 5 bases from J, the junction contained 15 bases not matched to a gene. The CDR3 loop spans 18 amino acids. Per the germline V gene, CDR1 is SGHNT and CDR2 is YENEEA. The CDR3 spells CASSLGLAGTNAGETQYF. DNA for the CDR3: TGTGCCAGCAGCTTAGGGCTAGCGGGCACAAACGCGGGGGAGACCCAGTACTTC.

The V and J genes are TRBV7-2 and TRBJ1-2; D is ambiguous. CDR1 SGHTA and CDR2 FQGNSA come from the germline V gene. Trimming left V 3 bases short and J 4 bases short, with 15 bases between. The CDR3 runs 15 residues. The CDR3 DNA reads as TGTGCCAGCAGCTTGGTAGGGCCCCCTGGCTATGGCTACACCTTC. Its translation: CASSLVGPPGYGYTF.

CDR3 nucleotide sequence: TGTGCCAGCAATCCCTCTCTAGCGGGAGGGTTCTTC. Its protein product is CASNPSLAGGFF. The chain combines TRBV2 with TRBJ2-1; TRBD2 aligns across 11 bases. The germline CDR1 and CDR2 sequences are SNHLY and FYNNEI. The CDR3 extends over 12 amino acids. V shed 7 bases and J 15 bases; nucleotides not matched to a gene: 8.

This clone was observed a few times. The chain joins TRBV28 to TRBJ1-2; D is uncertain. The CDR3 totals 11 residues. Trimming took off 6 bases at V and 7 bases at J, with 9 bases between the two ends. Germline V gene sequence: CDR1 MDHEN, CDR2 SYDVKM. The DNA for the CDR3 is TGTGCCAGCAGAAGGCCCCCTGGCTACACCTTC. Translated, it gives CASRRPPGYTF.

For the CDR3, the DNA is TGTGCCAGCAGCCGGCTAGCGGAAAGAATGGGTGAGCAGTTCTTC. It yields the protein CASSRLAERMGEQFF. The chain joins TRBV4-2 to TRBJ2-1, with TRBD2 identical over 7 bases. The CDR3 extends over 15 amino acids. Germline V CDR1 and CDR2: LGHNA, YNFKEQ. Unmatched junction bases numbered 12, after V lost 4 bases and J lost 9 bases.

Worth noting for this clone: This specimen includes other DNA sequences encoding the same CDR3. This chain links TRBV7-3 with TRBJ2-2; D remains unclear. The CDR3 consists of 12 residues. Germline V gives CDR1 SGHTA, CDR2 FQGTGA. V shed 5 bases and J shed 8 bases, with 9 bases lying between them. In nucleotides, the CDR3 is TGTGCCAGCAGCCCCCCCGCAGGGGAGCTGTTTTTT. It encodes CASSPPAGELFF.

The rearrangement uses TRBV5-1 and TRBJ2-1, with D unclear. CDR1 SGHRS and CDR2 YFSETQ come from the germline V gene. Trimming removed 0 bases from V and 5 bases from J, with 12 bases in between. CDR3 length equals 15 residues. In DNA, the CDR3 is TGCGCCAGCAGCTTGGCCCTAGGTTCGAACAATGAGCAGTTCTTC. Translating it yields CASSLALGSNNEQFF.

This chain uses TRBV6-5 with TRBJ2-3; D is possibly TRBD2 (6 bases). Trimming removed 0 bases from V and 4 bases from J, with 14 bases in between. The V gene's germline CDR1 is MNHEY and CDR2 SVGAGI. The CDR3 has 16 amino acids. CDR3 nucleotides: TGTGCCAGCAGTTACTCGAGAGCGGGCCCCCCAGATACGCAGTATTTT. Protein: CASSYSRAGPPDTQYF.